Each of the 13 T cell receptor beta chains below was sequenced from the same sample in a study of spatial heterogeneity in lung cancer. The time point was: sample taken at primary tumor resection. Tumor, nontumor lung or frozen PBMC supplied whole RNA, sequenced without sorting. A single record per CDR3 protein comes from TCRdb applying MiXCR to the 5' RACE reads. Here the sample spans some 53,000 distinct CDR3 sequences, over 5.5% being singletons. Sample: PBMCs, taken at surgery. These receptors were obtained from a female donor with early-stage non-small cell lung cancer.

This clonotype was observed many times. V and J are TRBV7-9 and TRBJ2-3; 7 nucleotides agree with TRBD2. This CDR3 contains 12 residues. V lost 7 bases, J lost 4 bases, and 2 bases stayed unmatched. Germline V gene sequence: CDR1 SEHNR, CDR2 FQNEAQ (reference sequence). CDR3 sequence: CASTAGADTQYF. The DNA for the CDR3 is TGTGCCAGCACCGCGGGGGCAGATACGCAGTATTTT.

This clonotype came up a few times. The genes are TRBV5-1 and TRBJ2-5, with 8 bases that match TRBD1. The CDR3 is 10 amino acids. CDR1 and CDR2 (germline): SGHRS, YFSETQ. V was clipped by 10 bases and J by 14 bases; unmatched bases: 10. The DNA for the CDR3 is TGCGCCTCAGCCGCGACAGGGGAATACTTC. It is translated as CASAATGEYF.

About this clonotype: This may come from a read error, since a much larger clone is one base off. The CDR3 carries no conserved terminal phenylalanine or tryptophan, so it likely arises from a read error. V and J are TRBV5-1 and TRBJ1-1, with TRBD1 matching 7 bases. CDR1 SGHRS and CDR2 YFSETQ come from the germline V gene. The CDR3 extends over 13 amino acids. The junction had 0 bases not matched to a gene; V was cut back by 3 bases and J by 1 base. CDR3 loop: CASSWDRNTEAFY. The CDR3 DNA reads TGCGCCAGCAGCTGGGACAGGAACACTGAAGCTTTCTAT.

The chain recombines TRBV27 with TRBJ1-2; D unresolved. Germline CDR1 is MNHEY and CDR2 is SMNVEV (reference sequence). The CDR3 runs 13 residues. V was pared by 6 bases and J by 4 bases, with 12 bases between. In nucleotides, the CDR3 is TGTGCCAGCAGCGCCCGGGGTCTCTATGGCTACACCTTC. Translation gives CASSARGLYGYTF.

This clonotype was seen repeatedly, ten times or more. The rearrangement joins TRBV6-5 to TRBJ1-5, with 10 bases that match TRBD1. The CDR3 covers 14 residues. Germline V CDR1 and CDR2: MNHEY, SVGAGI. J was trimmed by 3 bases and V by 5 bases; bases with no gene match: 1. CDR3 residues: CASSRQGANQPQHF. The CDR3 DNA reads TGTGCCAGCAGTCGACAGGGGGCCAATCAGCCCCAGCATTTT.

CDR3 sequence: CASSPRGADTEAFF. The CDR3 DNA follows: TGTGCCAGCAGCCCCCGTGGGGCCGACACTGAAGCTTTCTTT. The J gene is TRBJ1-1, the V gene TRBV3-1; possible D gene TRBD1, 5 bases. CDR1 is LGHDT, CDR2 YNNKEL, per germline (reference sequence). This CDR3 region has 14 residues. Trimming stripped 4 bases from V and 3 bases from J, with 12 bases between.

The CDR3 reads CASSVSFTDTQYF. CDR3 nucleotides: TGTGCCAGCAGTGTATCTTTCACAGATACGCAGTATTTT. The chain couples TRBV2 to TRBJ2-3; no clear D. The ends were cut back, 4 bases at V and 2 bases at J, with 7 bases in the middle. The CDR3 totals 13 residues. Germline CDR1 SNHLY, CDR2 FYNNEI.

This clonotype was detected ten times or more. The gene calls are TRBV4-3 and TRBJ2-5; D ambiguous. V lost 0 bases, J lost 6 bases, and 11 bases lay in between. The CDR3 runs to 14 residues. Per the germline V gene, CDR1 is LGHNA and CDR2 is YSLEER. The DNA of the CDR3 is TGCGCCAGCAGCCAAGAGGTCCTCGGAAAGACCCAGTACTTC. Amino acids: CASSQEVLGKTQYF.

This clonotype was seen repeatedly, ten times or more. CDR3 nucleotide sequence: TGCAGCGCCCAGCAAGGATTTCCCCTCTATGGCTACACCTTC. It yields the protein CSAQQGFPLYGYTF. This chain links TRBV20-1 with TRBJ1-2; D remains ambiguous. The CDR3 has 14 amino acids. CDR1 and CDR2 from the germline V gene are DFQATT and SNEGSKA (reference sequence).

There are a few counts of this clonotype. The V gene is TRBV3-1, the J gene TRBJ2-7, with 7 bases lining up with TRBD2. The CDR3 extends over 14 amino acids. The ends lost 1 base at V and 6 bases at J; junction bases unmatched: 6. Germline CDR1 is LGHDT and CDR2 is YNNKEL (reference sequence). The DNA for the CDR3 is TGTGCCAGCAGCCAAGGGACTAGTGCAATCGAGCAGTACTTC. This sequence encodes CASSQGTSAIEQYF.

This clonotype was seen more than once but under ten times. V and J are TRBV20-1 and TRBJ2-1; 8 nucleotides line up with TRBD2. The CDR3 totals 14 residues. V was clipped by 6 bases and J by 0 bases; unmatched bases: 4. Germline V gene lookup returns CDR1 DFQATT and CDR2 SNEGSKA (reference sequence). The CDR3 region has the DNA TGCAGTGCCCCGACTAGCGTCTCCTACAATGAGCAGTTCTTC. This gives the protein CSAPTSVSYNEQFF.

The chain employs TRBV7-2 and TRBJ2-5; the D gene is possibly TRBD1 (6 bases). The V end lost 2 bases, the J end lost 3 bases, and 16 bases lay between the germline ends. CDR3 length: 16 amino acids. Germline-derived CDR1 and CDR2 are SGHTA and FQGNSA. CDR3 protein: CASSLLRRGGKETQYF. CDR3 bases: TGTGCCAGCAGCTTACTTCGGAGAGGGGGTAAAGAGACCCAGTACTTC.

This sequence joins TRBV6-1 and TRBJ1-1; 7 bases map to TRBD1. V was pared by 4 bases and J by 5 bases, with 10 bases of the junction left unmatched. This CDR3 is built from 15 residues. Germline V gene lookup returns CDR1 MNHNS and CDR2 SASEGT. CDR3 sequence (DNA): TGTGCCAGCAGTGGGTACAGGGGAGTTTTAACTGAAGCTTTCTTT. Encoded protein: CASSGYRGVLTEAFF.